The 3 T cell receptor beta chains below come from one sample, sequenced in a study of T cells in Graves' hyperthyroidism and ophthalmopathy. RNA transcripts gave rise to amplified TCR beta CDR3 regions. Carried out on the TCR CDR3, a first-round RT-PCR used the HTBI primer set. TCRdb passed the multiplex PCR reads through MiXCR, listing each CDR3 protein once. Of 300,000 to 450,000 distinct CDR3 sequences listed, just under 25% are singletons. Sequences were obtained from blood. Source of these receptors: a man aged 45-60 years with Graves' hyperthyroidism.

The gene calls are TRBV18 and TRBJ2-5; 7 bases are shared with TRBD1. Trimming cost V 6 bases and J 3 bases; bases outside gene matches: 13. Germline V gene sequence: CDR1 KGHSH, CDR2 LQKENI. There are 16 residues in the CDR3. Here the CDR3 DNA reads TGTGCCAGCTCCGACCCCCCGGGACAGAAGGAAGAGACCCAGTACTTC. Protein: CASSDPPGQKEETQYF.

A few counts support this clonotype. J is TRBJ2-5 and V is TRBV4-1; D may be TRBD2 (5 bases). The V end lost 4 bases, the J end lost 5 bases, and 20 bases lay between the germline ends. CDR3 length: 16 amino acids. The germline V gene encodes CDR1 MGHRA and CDR2 YSYEKL. The CDR3 reads CASSRFRSSWRETQYF. In nucleotides, the CDR3 is TGCGCCAGCAGCCGCTTTCGGTCCAGCTGGAGGGAGACCCAGTACTTC.

A few counts support this clonotype. The chain has TRBV15 and TRBJ1-4; D is unresolved. The V end lost 3 bases, the J end lost 2 bases, and 10 bases lay between the germline ends. CDR1 LNHNV and CDR2 YYDKDF come from the germline V gene (reference sequence). There are 15 residues in the CDR3. CDR3 coding DNA: TGTGCCACCAGCAGGGAAAGGTTTACTAATGAAAAACTGTTTTTT. It specifies CATSRERFTNEKLFF.